This T cell receptor beta chain was obtained from a study of blood T cells in healthy people across ages. Overall study findings and caveats: There was no known CMV status for donors, so expanded clonotype changes were possibly confounded.

Germline V CDR1 and CDR2: MNHEY, SMNVEV (reference sequence). V dropped 6 bases and J dropped 6 bases, with 26 bases sitting between them. The CDR3 sequence is 17 residues long. Primed by a sample-barcoded 5' primer and a J-beta primer mix, a second PCR proceeded for 7 to 11 cycles. TCRdb ran MiXCR on the 5' RACE reads and lists one entry per CDR3 protein. The data show 1.5 million to 2 million distinct CDR3 sequences, about 35% seen once. Every participating donor contributed 9.5 to 10 milliliters of peripheral blood through a draw. In its sample, this clonotype was seen a few times. Its specificity is unknown.

Specimen: blood. This rearrangement joins TRBV27 to TRBJ1-2; D possibly corresponds to TRBD1 (6 bases). This sequence originates from a woman aged 25-40 years in good health. CDR3 residues: CASSLIGMGQGSNGYTF. DNA for the CDR3: TGTGCCAGCAGCCTTATAGGGATGGGTCAGGGGAGTAATGGCTACACCTTC.